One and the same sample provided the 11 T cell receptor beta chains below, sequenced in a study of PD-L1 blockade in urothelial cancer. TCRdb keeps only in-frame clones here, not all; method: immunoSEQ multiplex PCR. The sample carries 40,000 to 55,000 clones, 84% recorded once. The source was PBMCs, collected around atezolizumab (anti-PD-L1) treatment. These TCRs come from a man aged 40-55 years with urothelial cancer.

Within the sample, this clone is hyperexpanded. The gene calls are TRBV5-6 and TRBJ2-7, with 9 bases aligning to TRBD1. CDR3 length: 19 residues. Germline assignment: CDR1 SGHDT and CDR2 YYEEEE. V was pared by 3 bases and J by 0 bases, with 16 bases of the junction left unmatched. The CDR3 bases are TGTGCCAGCAGCTCCGACTGGGACAGGGACTGGGGGGGCTCCTACGAGCAGTACTTC. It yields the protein CASSSDWDRDWGGSYEQYF.

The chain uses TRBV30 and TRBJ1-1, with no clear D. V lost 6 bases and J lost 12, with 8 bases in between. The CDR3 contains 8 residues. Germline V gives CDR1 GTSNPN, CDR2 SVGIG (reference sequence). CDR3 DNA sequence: TGTGCCTGCGGTGCTCCTTTCTTT. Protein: CACGAPFF.

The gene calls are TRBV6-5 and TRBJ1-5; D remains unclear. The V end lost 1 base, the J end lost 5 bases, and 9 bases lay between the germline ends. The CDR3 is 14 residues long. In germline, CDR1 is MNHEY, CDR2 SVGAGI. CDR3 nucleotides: TGTGCCAGCAGTTACTTCGGGGTTCATCAGCCCCAGCATTTT. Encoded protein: CASSYFGVHQPQHF.

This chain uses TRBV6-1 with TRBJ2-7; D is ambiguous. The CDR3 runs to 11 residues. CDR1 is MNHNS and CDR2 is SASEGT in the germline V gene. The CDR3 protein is CALTPAYEQYF. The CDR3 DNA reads TGTGCTCTGACACCCGCCTACGAGCAGTACTTC.

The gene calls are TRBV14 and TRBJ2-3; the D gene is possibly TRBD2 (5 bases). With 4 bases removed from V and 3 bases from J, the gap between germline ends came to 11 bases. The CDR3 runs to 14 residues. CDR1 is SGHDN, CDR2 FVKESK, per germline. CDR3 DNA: TGTGCCAGCAGCCCAGGACTGAGAACAGATACGCAGTATTTT. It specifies CASSPGLRTDTQYF.

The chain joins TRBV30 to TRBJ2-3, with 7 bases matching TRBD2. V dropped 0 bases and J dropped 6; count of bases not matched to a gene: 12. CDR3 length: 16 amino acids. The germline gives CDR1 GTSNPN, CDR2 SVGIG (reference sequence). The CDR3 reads CAWSVYGGGPSDTQYF. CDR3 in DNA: TGTGCCTGGAGTGTATACGGGGGAGGGCCCTCCGATACGCAGTATTTT. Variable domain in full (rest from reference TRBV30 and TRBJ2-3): SQTIHQWPATLVQPVGSPLSLECTVEGTSNPNLYWYRQAAGRGLQLLFYSVGIGQISSEVPQNLSASRPQDRQFILSSKKLLLSDSGFYLCAWSVYGGGPSDTQYFGPGTRLTVL.

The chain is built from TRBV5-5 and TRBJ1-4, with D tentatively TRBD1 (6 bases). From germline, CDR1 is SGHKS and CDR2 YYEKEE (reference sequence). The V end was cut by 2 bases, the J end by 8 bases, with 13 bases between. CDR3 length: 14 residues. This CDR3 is CASSFGDRPEKLFF. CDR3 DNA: TGTGCCAGCAGCTTTGGCGACAGGCCCGAAAAACTGTTTTTT.

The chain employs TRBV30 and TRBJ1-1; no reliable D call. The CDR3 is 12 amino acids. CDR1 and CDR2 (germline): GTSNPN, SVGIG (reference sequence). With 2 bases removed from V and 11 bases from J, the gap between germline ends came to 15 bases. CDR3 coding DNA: TGTGCCTGGAGTTCCACGGCCGGGGAGGCTTTCTTT. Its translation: CAWSSTAGEAFF.

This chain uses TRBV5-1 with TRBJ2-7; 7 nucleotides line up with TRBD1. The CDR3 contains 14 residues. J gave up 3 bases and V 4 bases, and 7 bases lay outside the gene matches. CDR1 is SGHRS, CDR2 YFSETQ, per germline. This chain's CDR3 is CASSPWGQLYEQYF. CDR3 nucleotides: TGCGCCAGCAGCCCGTGGGGACAGCTCTACGAGCAGTACTTC.

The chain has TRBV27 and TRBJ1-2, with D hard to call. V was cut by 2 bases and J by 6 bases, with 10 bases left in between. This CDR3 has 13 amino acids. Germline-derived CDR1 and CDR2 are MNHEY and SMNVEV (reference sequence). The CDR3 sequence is CASSLGPQDGYTF. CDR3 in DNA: TGTGCCAGCAGTTTAGGGCCCCAGGATGGCTACACCTTC.

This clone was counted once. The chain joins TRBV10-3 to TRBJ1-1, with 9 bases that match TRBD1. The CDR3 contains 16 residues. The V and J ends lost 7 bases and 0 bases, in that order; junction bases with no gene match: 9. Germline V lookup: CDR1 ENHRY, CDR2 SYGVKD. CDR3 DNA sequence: TGTGCCATCAAAGGACAGGGGACGGCTTTGAACACTGAAGCTTTCTTT. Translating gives CAIKGQGTALNTEAFF.